This note documents a single T cell receptor (beta chain) sequence. At least ten counts were recorded for this clonotype. The antigen it binds to is not known. Per-nucleotide qualities are absent, and no much larger clonotype sits a single base away. Sequencing was performed on an Illumina HiSeq 1500. Starting from the raw public reads, TCRdb applied fastp trimming at Q25, assembled clones with MiXCR and retained in-frame beta chains. Identical CDR3 proteins give one entry, which carries the most common genes and DNA. The sample table shows approximately 300,000 distinct CDR3 sequences, and around a quarter are seen once. The ten biggest clones cover approximately 12% of the sample. The source of the sample is a study of T cell repertoires in cytomegalovirus infection (dated by TCRdb to about 2019). Context from the whole study: Peptide stimulations targeted recently identified HLA-C-restricted CMV epitopes, whose presentation resists viral immunomodulation, together with well-studied HLA-B-restricted epitopes. The HLA type of each donor mattered for the analysis, because public TCR beta signatures pointed to carriage of CMV infection along with the matching HLA type. Broader findings and caveats from the paper: The ex vivo response was dominated by HLA-C-restricted CMV-specific TCR beta clonotypes, and the single most frequent clonotype in two of eight donors was supplied by these HLA-C-restricted clonotypes. In both this cohort and an independent roughly 330-donor cohort, the cumulative frequency of public TCR beta family members distinguished carriers of CMV infection plus the relevant HLA type.

The treatment or condition label on this specimen signifies: in vitro stimulation with specific CMV peptide epitopes to enrich CMV-specific T cells. The TCR was taken from a human donor in good health (CMV status not recorded). Some clones in this sample may be carry-over from other donors' samples. This specimen was cultured PBMCs, taken from culture after CMV antigen stimulation.

The CDR3 has the sequence CASSFSKKGTEAFF. The nucleotide sequence is given as TGTGCCAGCAGCTTTAGTAAGAAGGGCACTGAAGCTTTCTTT. The chain is assembled from TRBV7-2 and TRBJ1-1; confidence is insufficient to name the D gene. Spanning cysteine to phenylalanine, the CDR3 consists of 14 amino acids. Solely the CDR3 DNA is kept, with 42 bases framed from the first base. CDR1 and CDR2 are drawn from the germline V gene: SGHTA, FQGNSA. Cut back by 3 bases and 4 bases, the V and J ends lie 12 bases apart.